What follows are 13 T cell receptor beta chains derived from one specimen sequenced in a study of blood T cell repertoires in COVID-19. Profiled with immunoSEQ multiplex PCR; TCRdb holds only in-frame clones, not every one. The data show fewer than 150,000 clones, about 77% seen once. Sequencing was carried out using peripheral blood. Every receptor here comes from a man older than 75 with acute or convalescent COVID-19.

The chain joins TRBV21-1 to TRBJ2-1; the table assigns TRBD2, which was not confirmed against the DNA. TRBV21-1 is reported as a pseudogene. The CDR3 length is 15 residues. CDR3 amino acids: CASRISASSYNEQFF. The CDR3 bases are TGTGCCAGCCGGATCTCAGCGAGCTCCTACAATGAGCAGTTCTTC.

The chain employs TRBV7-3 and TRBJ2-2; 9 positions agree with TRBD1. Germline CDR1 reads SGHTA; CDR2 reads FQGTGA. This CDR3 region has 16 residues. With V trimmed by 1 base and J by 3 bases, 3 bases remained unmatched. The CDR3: CASSLNRGLYTGELFF. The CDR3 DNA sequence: TGTGCCAGCAGCTTAAACAGGGGGCTCTACACCGGGGAGCTGTTTTTT.

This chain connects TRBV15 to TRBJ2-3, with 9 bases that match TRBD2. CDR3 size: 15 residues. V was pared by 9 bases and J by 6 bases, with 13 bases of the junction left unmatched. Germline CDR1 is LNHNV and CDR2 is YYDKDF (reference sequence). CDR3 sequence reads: CATTRGGGARDTQYF. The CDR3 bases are TGTGCCACTACCAGAGGCGGGGGGGCCAGGGATACGCAGTATTTT.

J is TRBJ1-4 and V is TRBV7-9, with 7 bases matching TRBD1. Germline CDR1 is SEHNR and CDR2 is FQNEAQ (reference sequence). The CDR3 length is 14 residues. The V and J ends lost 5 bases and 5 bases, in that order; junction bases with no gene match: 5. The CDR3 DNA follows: TGTGCCAGCAGCCTAGAGACAGGGAATGAAAAACTGTTTTTT. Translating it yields CASSLETGNEKLFF.

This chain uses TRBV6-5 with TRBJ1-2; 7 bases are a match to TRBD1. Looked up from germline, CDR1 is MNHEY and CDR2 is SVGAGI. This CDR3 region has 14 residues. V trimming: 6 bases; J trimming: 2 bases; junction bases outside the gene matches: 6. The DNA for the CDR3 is TGTGCCAGCAGGAGGACAGGAGAAAACTATGGCTACACCTTC. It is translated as CASRRTGENYGYTF.

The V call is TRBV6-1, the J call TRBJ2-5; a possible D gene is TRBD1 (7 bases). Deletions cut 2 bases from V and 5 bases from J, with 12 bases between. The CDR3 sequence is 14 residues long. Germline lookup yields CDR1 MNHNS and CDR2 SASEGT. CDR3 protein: CASSERRGRETQYF. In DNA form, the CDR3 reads TGTGCCAGCAGTGAACGGAGGGGGCGGGAGACCCAGTACTTC.

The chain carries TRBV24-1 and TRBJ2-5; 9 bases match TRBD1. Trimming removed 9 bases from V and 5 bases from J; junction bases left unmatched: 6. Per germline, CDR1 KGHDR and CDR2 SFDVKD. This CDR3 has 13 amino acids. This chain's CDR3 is CATQGQGSETQYF. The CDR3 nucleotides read TGTGCCACCCAGGGACAGGGATCCGAGACCCAGTACTTC.

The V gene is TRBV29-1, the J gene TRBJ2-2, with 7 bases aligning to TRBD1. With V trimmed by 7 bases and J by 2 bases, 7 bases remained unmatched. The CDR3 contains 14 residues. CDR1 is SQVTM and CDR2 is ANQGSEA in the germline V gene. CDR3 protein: CSAPRDRNTGELFF. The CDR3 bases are TGCAGCGCCCCCCGGGACAGAAACACCGGGGAGCTGTTTTTT.

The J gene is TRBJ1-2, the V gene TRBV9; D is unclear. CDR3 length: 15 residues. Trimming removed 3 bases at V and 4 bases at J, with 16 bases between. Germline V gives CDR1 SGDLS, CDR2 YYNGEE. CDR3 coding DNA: TGTGCCAGCAGCGCTGCCCCCGGGGTCTCCTATGGCTACACCTTC. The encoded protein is CASSAAPGVSYGYTF.

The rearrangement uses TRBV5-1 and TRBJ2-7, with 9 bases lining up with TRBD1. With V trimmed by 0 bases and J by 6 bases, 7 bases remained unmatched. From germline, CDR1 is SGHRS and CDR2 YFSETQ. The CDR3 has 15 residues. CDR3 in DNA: TGCGCCAGCAGCTTGGACGACAGGGGGTCGGGCGAGCAGTACTTC. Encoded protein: CASSLDDRGSGEQYF.

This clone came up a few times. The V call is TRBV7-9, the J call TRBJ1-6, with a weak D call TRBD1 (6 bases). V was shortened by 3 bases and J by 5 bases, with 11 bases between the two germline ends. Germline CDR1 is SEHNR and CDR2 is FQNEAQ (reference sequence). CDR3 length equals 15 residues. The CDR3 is CASSFGGANNSPLHF. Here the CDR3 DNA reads TGTGCCAGCAGCTTTGGGGGGGCTAATAATTCACCCCTCCACTTT.

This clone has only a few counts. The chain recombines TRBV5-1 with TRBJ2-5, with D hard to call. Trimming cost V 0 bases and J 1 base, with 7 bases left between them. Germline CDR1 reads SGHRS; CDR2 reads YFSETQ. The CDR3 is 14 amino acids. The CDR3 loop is CASSLGASQETQYF. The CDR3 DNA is TGCGCCAGCAGCTTGGGTGCCAGCCAAGAGACCCAGTACTTC.

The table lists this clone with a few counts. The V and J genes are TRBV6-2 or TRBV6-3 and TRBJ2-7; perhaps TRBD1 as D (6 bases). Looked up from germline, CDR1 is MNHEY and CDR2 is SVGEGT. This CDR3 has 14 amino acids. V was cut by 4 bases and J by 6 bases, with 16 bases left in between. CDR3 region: CASSLGHPGAEQYF. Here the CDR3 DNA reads TGTGCCAGCAGTTTGGGACACCCAGGGGCCGAGCAGTACTTC.